This T cell receptor beta chain emerged from a study of control samples from healthy donors and cancer patients. This CDR3 comprises 15 residues. Germline-derived CDR1 and CDR2 are LNHDA and SQIVND (reference sequence). Trimming shortened V by 5 bases and J by 3 bases, and 16 bases separated the two germline ends. The method was immunoSEQ multiplex PCR; TCRdb's version includes in-frame clones alone and lacks a portion of them. The sample has about 130,000 clones; roughly 89% are singletons. The clonotype comes from a man aged 18-30 years in good health. The chain recombines TRBV19 with TRBJ1-2, with D possibly TRBD1 on 5 matching bases. The sample consisted of blood. CDR3 residues: CASSPYLRGDYGYTF. DNA for the CDR3: TGTGCCAGTAGTCCCTATCTGAGGGGCGACTATGGCTACACCTTC. Full variable domain (remainder filled in from reference TRBV19 and TRBJ1-2): DGGITQSPKYLFRKEGQNVTLSCEQNLNHDAMYWYRQDPGQGLRLIYYSQIVNDFQKGDIAEGYSVSREKKESFPLTVTSAQKNPTAFYLCASSPYLRGDYGYTFGSGTRLTVV.